These 16 T cell receptor beta chains share one sample of origin, sequenced in a study of blood T cell repertoires in COVID-19 (TCRdb year 2020). Receptor amplification or capture employed the immunoSEQ multiplex PCR assay. Entries here come from immuneACCESS through TCRdb and include only in-frame sequences with V and J called. Some clones fail to appear in such tables; in the studies checked, an unresolved V gene covers under half of the shortfall, and the cause of the remainder is unknown. Across this sample there are about 200,000 clones, with around four fifths seen only once. The top ten constitute approximately 5.1% of the sample. Material: peripheral blood. The receptors originated from a woman aged 70-85 years with active or convalescent COVID-19.

This clone was recorded once. The chain links TRBV7-8 to TRBJ1-2; D possibly corresponds to TRBD1 (5 bases). This CDR3 has 13 amino acids. The V gene lost 3 bases and the J gene lost 5 bases, with 10 bases spanning the gap. The germline CDR1 and CDR2 sequences are SGHVS and FQNEAQ. The CDR3, as DNA: TGTGCCAGCAGCTTCAGCCGGGGGTATGGCTACACCTTC. Encoded protein: CASSFSRGYGYTF.

This rearrangement joins TRBV9 to TRBJ2-2; TRBD1 might be the D (6 bases). Germline V gene sequence: CDR1 SGDLS, CDR2 YYNGEE. CDR3 length: 15 amino acids. V lost 0 bases to trimming and J lost 4 bases, with 10 bases between them. The CDR3 loop is CASSVGTVSTGELFF. CDR3 in DNA: TGTGCCAGCAGCGTAGGGACAGTTTCCACCGGGGAGCTGTTTTTT.

The CDR3 loop is CASSHPARGRTDTQYF. Written as DNA, the CDR3 is TGTGCCAGCAGCCACCCCGCGAGGGGGCGCACAGATACGCAGTATTTT. This chain joins TRBV7-9 and TRBJ2-3; 7 nucleotides line up with TRBD1. Germline CDR1 and CDR2: SEHNR and FQNEAQ (reference sequence). The CDR3 sequence is 16 residues long. Trimming took 5 bases from V and 1 from J; bases not matched to a gene: 9.

The genes are TRBV23-1 and TRBJ2-3; D remains unclear. TRBV23-1 is classed as an ORF, of uncertain function. The CDR3 is 15 residues long. V lost 5 bases and J lost 0, with 12 bases in between. The CDR3 region has the DNA TGCGCCAGCAGTAGTACCAAAACTAGCACAGATACGCAGTATTTT. It encodes CASSSTKTSTDTQYF.

The chain couples TRBV7-9 to TRBJ1-1; TRBD1 might be the D (5 bases). Germline lookup yields CDR1 SEHNR and CDR2 FQNEAQ (reference sequence). The CDR3 is 13 residues long. With 5 bases removed from V and 2 bases from J, the gap between germline ends came to 9 bases. The CDR3 DNA is TGTGCCAGCAGCCCGACAGCCAACACTGAAGCTTTCTTT. This codes for CASSPTANTEAFF.

The gene calls are TRBV19 and TRBJ1-5; TRBD1 aligns across 8 bases. Germline loops: CDR1 LNHDA, CDR2 SQIVND (reference sequence). This CDR3 comprises 15 residues. V was clipped by 5 bases and J by 6 bases; unmatched bases: 9. For the CDR3, the DNA is TGTGCCAGTAGTTTATTGACAGGGGAGGGTCAGCCCCAGCATTTT. This codes for CASSLLTGEGQPQHF.

The J gene is TRBJ2-5, the V gene TRBV6-5; possibly TRBD1 for D (5 bases). Germline V gene sequence: CDR1 MNHEY, CDR2 SVGAGI. V lost 5 bases, J lost 1 base, and 11 bases lay in between. This CDR3 spans 14 amino acids. The CDR3 protein is CASSLGHAQETQYF. In DNA form, the CDR3 reads TGTGCCAGCAGTCTTGGACACGCCCAAGAGACCCAGTACTTC.

The chain carries TRBV19 and TRBJ2-7; 7 nucleotides align to TRBD1. Germline V gene sequence: CDR1 LNHDA, CDR2 SQIVND (reference sequence). The V gene end was trimmed by 5 bases and the J gene end by 1 base; junction bases not matched to a gene: 11. The CDR3 consists of 16 residues. The CDR3 region is CASSPRDGGQSYEQYF. CDR3 coding DNA: TGTGCCAGTAGTCCGCGAGATGGGGGACAGTCCTACGAGCAGTACTTC.

V gene TRBV6-4 combines with J gene TRBJ2-3; TRBD2 aligns across 8 bases. V shed 6 bases and J 3 bases; nucleotides not matched to a gene: 11. There are 16 residues in the CDR3. Per germline, CDR1 MRHNA and CDR2 SNTAGT. CDR3 amino acids: CASSGRWREVTDTQYF. CDR3 nucleotide sequence: TGTGCCAGCAGCGGGCGGTGGCGGGAGGTGACAGATACGCAGTATTTT.

On this clone itself: Other DNA sequences in this sample translate to the same CDR3. This rearrangement joins TRBV5-1 to TRBJ2-7; no firm D call. Germline V gives CDR1 SGHRS, CDR2 YFSETQ. CDR3 size: 12 residues. V shed 3 bases and J shed 4 bases, with 8 bases lying between them. Here the CDR3 reads CASSSGGYEQYF. The CDR3 nucleotides read TGCGCCAGCAGCTCGGGTGGGTACGAGCAGTACTTC.

This chain uses TRBV27 with TRBJ1-2; D might be TRBD1 (5 bases). Germline lookup yields CDR1 MNHEY and CDR2 SMNVEV (reference sequence). The V gene lost 10 bases and the J gene lost 0 bases, with 15 bases spanning the gap. The length of the CDR3 is 14 residues. The chain's CDR3 is CATGGGVANYGYTF. DNA of the CDR3: TGTGCCACGGGGGGGGGAGTAGCTAACTATGGCTACACCTTC.

The CDR3 DNA reads TGTGCCAGCAGCCCGGGGACAGGGGGCTGGAACACTGAAGCTTTCTTT. Amino acids: CASSPGTGGWNTEAFF. The chain links TRBV7-2 to TRBJ1-1; TRBD1 aligns across 12 bases. The CDR3 totals 16 residues. V trimming: 5 bases; J trimming: 1 base; junction bases outside the gene matches: 5. CDR1 SGHTA and CDR2 FQGNSA come from the germline V gene.

This clone was seen just once. The chain recombines TRBV5-1 with TRBJ1-1; 7 positions agree with TRBD1. V lost 3 bases to trimming and J lost 5 bases; unmatched junction nucleotides: 10. This CDR3 has 15 amino acids. CDR1 is SGHRS and CDR2 is YFSETQ in the germline V gene. CDR3: CASSSSTGVGTEAFF. The CDR3 DNA is TGCGCCAGCAGCTCTTCAACAGGGGTGGGAACTGAAGCTTTCTTT.

This chain uses TRBV3-1 (or the pseudogene TRBV3-2) with TRBJ2-1; D unclear. V was clipped by 1 base and J by 0 bases, with 10 bases between them. The CDR3 is 16 residues long. Germline V gene sequence: CDR1 LGHDT, CDR2 YNNKEL (reference sequence). In nucleotides, the CDR3 is TGTGCCAGCAGCCAAGCCGGCGCTAGCTCCTACAATGAGCAGTTCTTC. Translated, it gives CASSQAGASSYNEQFF.

V and J are TRBV12-3 or TRBV12-4 and TRBJ1-1; no reliable D call. Trimming took 5 bases from V and 9 from J, leaving 4 bases between them. CDR3 size: 9 residues. CDR3 in DNA: TGTGCCAGCAGTCGTAAAGCTTTCTTT. Protein: CASSRKAFF.

The CDR3 region has the DNA TGCGCCAGCAGCTCGACTAGCGGAACTACCACCGGGGAGCTGTTTTTT. Amino acids: CASSSTSGTTTGELFF. The gene calls are TRBV5-1 and TRBJ2-2; 9 positions match TRBD2. V lost 3 bases, J lost 4 bases, and 7 bases stayed unmatched. Germline-derived CDR1 and CDR2 are SGHRS and YFSETQ. The CDR3 totals 16 residues.